In its sample, the clone carrying this T cell receptor (beta chain) was seen many times. The target antigen is unknown. The entry originates in a study of beta chain features in type 1 diabetes. Every isolated RNA sample was fully reverse transcribed, so sequencing captured expressed TCRB transcripts. Sequencing used immunoSEQ multiplex PCR; TCRdb keeps in-frame clones, though not all of them. In the table there are almost 350,000 clones, around 9% of which are singletons. Study-wide results and limits: The study found fewer insertions and more deletions at VDJ junctions in type 1 diabetes patients. Equally in patients and controls, PCR might preferentially amplify shorter templates. Compared to healthy donors, patients appeared to have naive, central memory and Treg TCRB repertoires that were more alike. Moderate but significant shortening of TCRB CDR3s was recorded in all four CD4+ subsets from Type 1 diabetes patients.

Germline CDR1 and CDR2: GTSNPN and SVGIG (reference sequence). The ends lost 8 bases at V and 1 base at J; junction bases unmatched: 10. The CDR3 sequence is 14 residues long. The source is a man under 40 with type 1 diabetes. Sequencing was done on a sample of central memory CD4+ T cells from blood. This rearrangement joins TRBV30 to TRBJ1-1, with 7 bases matching TRBD1. CDR3 sequence reads: CARGQTPRNTEAFF. The CDR3, as DNA: TGTGCCAGGGGACAGACTCCTCGGAACACTGAAGCTTTCTTT.